Below, 3 T cell receptor beta chains from the same sample are listed, as sequenced in a study of post-analysis software for immune sequencing data. General study results and limits: When patients were compared with controls, a handful of TRBV segments were more frequent, TRBV5-6, TRBV5-1 and TRBV20-1 among them.

Built from TCR beta cDNA, the libraries had unique molecular identifiers in them. TCRdb recomputed calls from the PCR reads with MiXCR, one row per CDR3 protein. Altogether hundreds of thousands of distinct CDR3 sequences are present, about 50% being singletons, with the ten largest covering approximately 4.5%. The antigens these receptors bind are not known. The sample taken for sequencing was blood. These receptors were obtained from a girl aged 10-17 years with multiple sclerosis.

The chain combines TRBV5-1 with TRBJ2-5, with TRBD2 identical over 12 bases. This CDR3 spans 17 amino acids. Germline assignment: CDR1 SGHRS and CDR2 YFSETQ. V lost 4 bases and J lost 5; bases outside the gene matches: 12. The CDR3 reads CASSKGLLAGGRETQYF. In nucleotides, the CDR3 is TGCGCCAGCAGCAAAGGCCTACTAGCGGGGGGCAGGGAGACCCAGTACTTC.

In this sample, this clonotype turned up once. V usage is TRBV19 and J usage is TRBJ1-1; 8 nucleotides align to TRBD1. V gave up 8 bases and J gave up 1 base; unmatched junction bases: 6. Germline lookup yields CDR1 LNHDA and CDR2 SQIVND (reference sequence). This CDR3 spans 14 amino acids. Here the CDR3 DNA reads TGTGCCAGTCGTAACGGGACAGGGAACACTGAAGCTTTCTTT. It encodes CASRNGTGNTEAFF.

The rearrangement links TRBV27 to TRBJ2-5; D assignment may be TRBD1 or TRBD2 (5 bases each). The CDR3 covers 13 residues. Trimming took off 7 bases at V and 3 bases at J, with 12 bases between the two ends. Germline CDR1 is MNHEY and CDR2 is SMNVEV (reference sequence). This CDR3 reads CASTNLGEETQYF. CDR3 in DNA: TGTGCCAGCACCAATTTGGGGGAAGAGACCCAGTACTTC.